The clone carrying this T cell receptor beta chain has only one observation. TCRdb keeps only in-frame clones here, not all; method: immunoSEQ multiplex PCR. Counted here are about 85,000 clones, roughly nine tenths occurring once; the ten biggest clones make up around 6%. The data stem from a study of control samples from healthy donors and cancer patients. The specimen sequenced was blood. This sequence originates from a man between 45 and 60 years old in good health.

The CDR3 loop is CASRERGSTDTQYF. DNA for the CDR3: TGTGCCAGTAGAGAAAGGGGTAGCACAGATACGCAGTATTTT. The chain uses TRBV19 and TRBJ2-3, with D tentatively TRBD1 (5 bases). Per the germline V gene, CDR1 is LNHDA and CDR2 is SQIVND (reference sequence). There are 14 residues in the CDR3. Trimming shortened V by 6 bases and J by 0 bases, and 10 bases separated the two germline ends.